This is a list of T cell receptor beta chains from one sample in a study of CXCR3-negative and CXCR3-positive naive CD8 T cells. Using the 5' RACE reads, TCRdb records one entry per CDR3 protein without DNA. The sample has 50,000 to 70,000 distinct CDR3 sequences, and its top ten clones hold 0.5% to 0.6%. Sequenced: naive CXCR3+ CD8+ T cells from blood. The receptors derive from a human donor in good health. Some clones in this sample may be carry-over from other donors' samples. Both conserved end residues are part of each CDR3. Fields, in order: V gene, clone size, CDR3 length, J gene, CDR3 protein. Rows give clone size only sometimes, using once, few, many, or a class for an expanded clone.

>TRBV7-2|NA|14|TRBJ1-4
CASSFPGGHEKLFF
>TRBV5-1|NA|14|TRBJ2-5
CASSWWGEDETQYF
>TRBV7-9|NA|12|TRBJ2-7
CASSRDPYEQYF
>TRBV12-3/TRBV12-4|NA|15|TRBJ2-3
CASSLGLAGSDTQYF
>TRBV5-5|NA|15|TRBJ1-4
CASSLSGTVNEKLFF
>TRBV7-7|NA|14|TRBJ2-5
CASSVGTDQETQYF
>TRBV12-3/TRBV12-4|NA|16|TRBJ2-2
CASWGRGGRYTGELFF
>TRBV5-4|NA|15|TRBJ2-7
CASSEGTGVFDEQYF
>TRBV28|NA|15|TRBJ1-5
CASSPGTGANQPQHF
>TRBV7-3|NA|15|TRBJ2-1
CASNPGTGSLNEQFF
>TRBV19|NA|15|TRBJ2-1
CASQTSGGAYNEQFF
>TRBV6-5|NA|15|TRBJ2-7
CASSYWRTGGGEQYF
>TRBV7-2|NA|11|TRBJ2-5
CASSLAGTQYF
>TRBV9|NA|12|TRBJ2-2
CASSVDTGELFF
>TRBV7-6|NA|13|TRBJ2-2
CASSLLDTGELFF
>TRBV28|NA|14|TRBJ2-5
CASSPPGLAGGGYF
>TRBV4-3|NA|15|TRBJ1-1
CASSQDTAINTEAFF
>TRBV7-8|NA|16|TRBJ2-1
CASSLSSGGLYNEQFF
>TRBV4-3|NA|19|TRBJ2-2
CASSQPTGDGGADTGELFF
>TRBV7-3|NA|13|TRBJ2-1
CATRAGGANEQSF
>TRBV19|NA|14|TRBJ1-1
CASSIAFGATEAFF
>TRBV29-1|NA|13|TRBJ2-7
CSVLTVGSYEQYF
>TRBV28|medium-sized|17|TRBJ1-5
CASSLFSSSYSNQPQHF
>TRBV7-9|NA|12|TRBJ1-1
CASSLGDRGAFF
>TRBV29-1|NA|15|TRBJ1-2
CSVEDGRRINYGYTF
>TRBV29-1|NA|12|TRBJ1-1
CSVEGTSEEAFF
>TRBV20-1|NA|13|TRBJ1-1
CSARDSGDTEAFF